This T cell receptor beta chain is from a study of radiotherapy plus CTLA-4 blockade in lung cancer. Note on this clone: Antigen unknown.

The assay was immunoSEQ multiplex PCR, and TCRdb's table has in-frame clones only and misses some. The sample includes 40,000 to 45,000 clones, 77% of them seen just once. General study results and limits: Early clonal dynamics of blood T cells, together with interferon-beta, were reported as the best response predictor. Among blood TCR repertoires after radiotherapy plus ipilimumab, tumor-derived clones expanded.

V was shortened by 8 bases and J by 2 bases, with 15 bases between the two germline ends. Germline CDR1 is SQVTM and CDR2 is ANQGSEA. The CDR3 totals 13 residues. The V and J genes are TRBV29-1 and TRBJ1-1; D is undetermined. The specimen was peripheral blood, collected from a patient treated with radiotherapy plus ipilimumab. The sequence was collected from a human donor with non-small cell lung cancer whose response to radiotherapy plus ipilimumab could not be evaluated. CDR3 DNA sequence: TGCAGCACCCGTGGAGGGTCTAACACTGAAGCTTTCTTT. Protein: CSTRGGSNTEAFF.